These 2 T cell receptor beta chains were sequenced from one sample in a study of cytomegalovirus exposure and HLA in healthy donors. TCRdb's copy holds only in-frame clones and misses some; the assay was immunoSEQ multiplex PCR. This table holds 200,000 or so clones, around 84% found once. Sequencing input: PBMCs. The receptors were sampled from a man aged 18 to 30 in good health and CMV-seropositive.

This clone appeared once. The rearrangement uses TRBV19 and TRBJ2-3; the match to TRBD1 covers 8 bases. J was trimmed by 0 bases and V by 7 bases; bases with no gene match: 3. CDR3 size: 14 residues. Germline values: CDR1 LNHDA, CDR2 SQIVND (reference sequence). DNA of the CDR3: TGTGCCAGTACGACAGGGGAAAGCACAGATACGCAGTATTTT. Translation: CASTTGESTDTQYF.

The chain has TRBV27 and TRBJ2-7, with no clear D. V gave up 5 bases and J gave up 5 bases, with 19 bases separating them. The germline gives CDR1 MNHEY, CDR2 SMNVEV (reference sequence). The CDR3 loop spans 15 amino acids. For the CDR3, the DNA is TGTGCCAGCAGTCGCCCCCCAGGTCCTTACCACGAGCAGTACTTC. Translation: CASSRPPGPYHEQYF.